This TCR beta chain was documented in a study of T cell changes during pregnancy in multiple sclerosis. The CDR3 length is 14 residues. The germline gives CDR1 SGHKS, CDR2 YYEKEE (reference sequence). Trimming shortened V by 4 bases and J by 6 bases, and 14 bases separated the two germline ends. Clones were read by immunoSEQ multiplex PCR, and TCRdb kept only the in-frame ones, dropping some. The table lists 130,000 or so clones, 90% to 95% of them singletons. This TCR came from a female donor with multiple sclerosis, enrolled in a pregnancy study. The V and J genes are TRBV5-5 and TRBJ1-5; maybe TRBD1 (6 bases). The input for sequencing was peripheral blood, taken before pregnancy. The CDR3: CASSSGQPTQPQHF. The DNA for the CDR3 is TGTGCCAGCAGCAGCGGACAGCCCACTCAGCCCCAGCATTTT.